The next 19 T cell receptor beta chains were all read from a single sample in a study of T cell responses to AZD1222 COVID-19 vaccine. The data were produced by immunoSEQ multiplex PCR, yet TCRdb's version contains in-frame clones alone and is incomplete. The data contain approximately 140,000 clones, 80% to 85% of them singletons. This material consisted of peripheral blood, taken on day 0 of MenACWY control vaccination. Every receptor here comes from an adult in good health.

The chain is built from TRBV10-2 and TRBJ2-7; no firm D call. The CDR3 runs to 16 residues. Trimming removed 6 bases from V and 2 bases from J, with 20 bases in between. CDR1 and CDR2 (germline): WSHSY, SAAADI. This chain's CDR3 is CASSRTRSAAAYEQYF. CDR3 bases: TGCGCCAGCAGCCGCACCCGGTCGGCAGCCGCCTACGAGCAGTACTTC.

The CDR3 DNA reads as TGTGCCATCAGTGAGGGGCCTAGCGGGGTCACAGATACGCAGTATTTT. Protein sequence: CAISEGPSGVTDTQYF. The chain joins TRBV10-3 to TRBJ2-3; 9 bases agree with TRBD2. V trimming: 2 bases; J trimming: 2 bases; junction bases outside the gene matches: 5. CDR1 ENHRY and CDR2 SYGVKD come from the germline V gene. The CDR3 spans 16 residues.

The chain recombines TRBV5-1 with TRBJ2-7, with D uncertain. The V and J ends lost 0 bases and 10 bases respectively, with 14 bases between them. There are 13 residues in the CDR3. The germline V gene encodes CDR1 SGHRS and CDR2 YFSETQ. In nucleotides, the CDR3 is TGCGCCAGCAGCTTGGCCGGCAGGTCAATCCAGTACTTC. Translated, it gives CASSLAGRSIQYF.

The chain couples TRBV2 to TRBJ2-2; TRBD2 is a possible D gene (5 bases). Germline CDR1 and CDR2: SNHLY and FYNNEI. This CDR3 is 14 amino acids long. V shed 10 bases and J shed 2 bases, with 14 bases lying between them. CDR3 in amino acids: CATQRTSNTGELFF. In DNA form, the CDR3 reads TGTGCCACCCAAAGGACTTCCAACACCGGGGAGCTGTTTTTT.

CDR3 in amino acids: CASSRPVAYNSPLHF. As DNA, the CDR3 is TGTGCCAGCAGCCGACCTGTGGCCTATAATTCACCCCTCCACTTT. The genes are TRBV6-8 and TRBJ1-6; no clear D. The germline CDR1 and CDR2 sequences are MNHGY and SAAAGT. The ends were cut back, 6 bases at V and 2 bases at J, with 11 bases in the middle. The CDR3 has 15 residues.

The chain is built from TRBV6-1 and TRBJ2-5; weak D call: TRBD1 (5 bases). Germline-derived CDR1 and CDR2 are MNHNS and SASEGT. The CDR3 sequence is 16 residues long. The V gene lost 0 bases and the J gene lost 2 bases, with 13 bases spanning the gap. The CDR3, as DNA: TGTGCCAGCAGTGAAGCGCCTTTGACAGTTCAAGAGACCCAGTACTTC. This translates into CASSEAPLTVQETQYF.

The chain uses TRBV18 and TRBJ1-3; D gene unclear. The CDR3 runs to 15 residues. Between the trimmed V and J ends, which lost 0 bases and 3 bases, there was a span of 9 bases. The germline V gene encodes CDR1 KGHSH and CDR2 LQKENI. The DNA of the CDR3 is TGTGCCAGCTCACCACCCGGTGGGGTTGGAAACACCATATATTTT. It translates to CASSPPGGVGNTIYF.

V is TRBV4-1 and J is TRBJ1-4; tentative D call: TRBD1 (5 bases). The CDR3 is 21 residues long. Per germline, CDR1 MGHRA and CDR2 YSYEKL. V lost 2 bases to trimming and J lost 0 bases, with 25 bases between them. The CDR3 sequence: CASSQKGPPRGSRTTNEKLFF. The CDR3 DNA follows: TGCGCCAGCAGCCAAAAAGGGCCCCCGAGGGGAAGTCGAACAACTAATGAAAAACTGTTTTTT.

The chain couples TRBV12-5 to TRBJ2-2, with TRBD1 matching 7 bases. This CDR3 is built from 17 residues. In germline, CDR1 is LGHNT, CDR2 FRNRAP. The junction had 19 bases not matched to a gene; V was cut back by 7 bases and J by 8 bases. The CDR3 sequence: CASAPSLGTGVQGELFF. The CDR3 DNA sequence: TGTGCTAGTGCCCCCTCATTGGGAACAGGGGTACAAGGGGAGCTGTTTTTT. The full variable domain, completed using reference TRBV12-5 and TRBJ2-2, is DARVTQTPRHKVTEMGQEVTMRCQPILGHNTVFWYRQTMMQGLELLAYFRNRAPLDDSGMPKDRFSAEMPDATLATLKIQPSEPRDSAVYFCASAPSLGTGVQGELFFGEGSRLTVL.

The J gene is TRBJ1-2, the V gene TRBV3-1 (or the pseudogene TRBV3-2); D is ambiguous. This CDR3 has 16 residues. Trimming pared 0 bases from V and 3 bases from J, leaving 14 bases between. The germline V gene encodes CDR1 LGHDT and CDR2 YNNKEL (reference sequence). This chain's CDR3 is CASSQDLTIRHYGYTF. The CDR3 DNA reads TGTGCCAGCAGCCAAGATTTAACAATTCGGCACTATGGCTACACCTTC.

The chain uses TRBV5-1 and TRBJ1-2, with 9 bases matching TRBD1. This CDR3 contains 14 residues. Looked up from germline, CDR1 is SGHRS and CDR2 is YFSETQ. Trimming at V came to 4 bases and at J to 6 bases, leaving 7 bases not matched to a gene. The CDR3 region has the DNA TGCGCCAGCAGCACAGGACAGGGGCTGGATGGCTACACCTTC. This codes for CASSTGQGLDGYTF.

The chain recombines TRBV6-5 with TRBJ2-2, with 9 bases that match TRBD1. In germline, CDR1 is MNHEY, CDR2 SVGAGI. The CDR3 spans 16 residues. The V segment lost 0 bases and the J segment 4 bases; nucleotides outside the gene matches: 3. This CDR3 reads CASSYSGTGSTGELFF. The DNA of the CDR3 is TGTGCCAGCAGTTACTCCGGGACAGGGAGCACCGGGGAGCTGTTTTTT.

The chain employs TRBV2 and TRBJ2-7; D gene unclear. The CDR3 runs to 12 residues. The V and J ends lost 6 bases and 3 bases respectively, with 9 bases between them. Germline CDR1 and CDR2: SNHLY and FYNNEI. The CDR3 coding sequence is TGTGCCAGCAGAGTCGACGGCTACGAGCAGTACGTC. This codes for CASRVDGYEQYV.

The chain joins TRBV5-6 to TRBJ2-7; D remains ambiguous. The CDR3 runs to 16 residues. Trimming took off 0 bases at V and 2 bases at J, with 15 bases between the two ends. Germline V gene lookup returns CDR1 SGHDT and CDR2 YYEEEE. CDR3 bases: TGTGCCAGCAGCTTGGGTAGGGCAGGCCCTACCTACGAGCAGTACTTC. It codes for CASSLGRAGPTYEQYF.

The CDR3 protein is CASSLDGQSNQPQHF. The DNA of the CDR3 is TGCGCCAGCAGCTTGGACGGGCAGAGCAATCAGCCCCAGCATTTT. The chain employs TRBV5-1 and TRBJ1-5; D unclear. V was clipped by 0 bases and J by 1 base, with 8 bases between them. This CDR3 spans 15 amino acids. In germline, CDR1 is SGHRS, CDR2 YFSETQ.

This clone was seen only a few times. This CDR3 reads CASSHQEGLPNTEAFF. Written as DNA, the CDR3 is TGTGCCAGCAGCCATCAGGAGGGGCTACCAAACACTGAAGCTTTCTTT. This rearrangement joins TRBV14 to TRBJ1-1, with D maybe TRBD1 (5 bases). The CDR3 spans 16 residues. Looked up from germline, CDR1 is SGHDN and CDR2 is FVKESK. V lost 3 bases and J lost 2, with 16 bases in between.

CDR3 region: CASRGQGGNTEAFF. In DNA, the CDR3 is TGTGCCAGCAGAGGACAGGGTGGGAACACTGAAGCTTTCTTT. The rearrangement uses TRBV5-4 and TRBJ1-1; the match to TRBD1 covers 8 bases. Germline V gives CDR1 SGHNT, CDR2 YYREEE (reference sequence). The CDR3 is 14 residues long. Unmatched junction bases numbered 4, after V lost 5 bases and J lost 1 base.

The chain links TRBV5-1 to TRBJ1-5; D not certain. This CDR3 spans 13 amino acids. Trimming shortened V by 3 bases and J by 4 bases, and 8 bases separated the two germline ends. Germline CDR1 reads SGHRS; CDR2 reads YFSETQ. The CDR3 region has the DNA TGCGCCAGCAGCTCAGACGGGAATCAGCCCCAGCATTTT. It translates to CASSSDGNQPQHF.

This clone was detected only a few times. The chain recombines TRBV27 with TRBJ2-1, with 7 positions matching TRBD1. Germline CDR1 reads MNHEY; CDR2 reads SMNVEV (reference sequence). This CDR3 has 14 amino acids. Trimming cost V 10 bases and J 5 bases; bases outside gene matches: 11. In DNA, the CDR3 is TGTGCCACGCGACGGACAGGCCCCAACAATGAGCAGTTCTTC. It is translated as CATRRTGPNNEQFF.